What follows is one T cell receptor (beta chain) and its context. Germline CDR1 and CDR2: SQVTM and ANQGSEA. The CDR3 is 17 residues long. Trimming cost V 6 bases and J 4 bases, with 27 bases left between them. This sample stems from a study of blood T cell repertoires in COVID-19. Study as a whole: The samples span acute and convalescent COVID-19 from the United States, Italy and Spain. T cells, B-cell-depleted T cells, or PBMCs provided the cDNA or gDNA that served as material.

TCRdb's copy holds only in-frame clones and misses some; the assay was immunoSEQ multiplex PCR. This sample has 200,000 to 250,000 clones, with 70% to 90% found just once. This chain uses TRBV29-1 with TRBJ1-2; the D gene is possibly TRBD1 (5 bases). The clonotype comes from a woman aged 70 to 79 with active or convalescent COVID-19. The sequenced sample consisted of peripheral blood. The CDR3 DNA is TGCAGCGTCCCCGGTGGGGCATCCCATCCCGGTGTCTATGGCTACACCTTC. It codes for CSVPGGASHPGVYGYTF.